This T cell receptor (beta chain) was found in a study of early T cells in non-severe SARS-CoV-2 infection. TCRdb re-analysed the 5' RACE reads in MiXCR, keeping a single row per CDR3 protein. The table includes some 88,000 distinct CDR3 sequences, roughly 15% detected once. This clonotype was observed at least ten times. V gave up 1 base and J gave up 4 bases, with 8 bases separating them. The CDR3 has 14 amino acids. CDR1 is MGHDK and CDR2 is SYGVNS in the germline V gene. Sequenced material: whole blood, taken at baseline. The receptor's source is an adult who was a healthcare worker with PCR-confirmed SARS-CoV-2 infection or an uninfected control (not recorded which). This chain links TRBV25-1 with TRBJ1-5, with a possible D match to TRBD1 (5 bases). CDR3 DNA: TGTGCCAGCAGTGAATTTGGGGGGAATCAGCCCCAGCATTTT. This sequence encodes CASSEFGGNQPQHF.